The 24 T cell receptor beta chains given below trace back to one sample, sequenced in a study of blood T cell repertoires in COVID-19. Assay used: immunoSEQ multiplex PCR; TCRdb lists only in-frame clones, some missing. The repertoire has 230,000 or so clones, 85% to 90% of them found once; the top ten carry about 4.6%. The sample consisted of peripheral blood. The receptors stem from a middle-aged woman who had recovered from COVID-19.

This sequence joins TRBV11-2 and TRBJ1-1; 7 bases fit TRBD1. The CDR3 spans 12 residues. Trimming at V came to 8 bases and at J to 6 bases, leaving 6 bases not matched to a gene. Germline values: CDR1 SGHAT, CDR2 FQNNGV. The CDR3 spells CASSRQGAEAFF. Here the CDR3 DNA reads TGTGCCAGCTCTAGACAGGGCGCTGAAGCTTTCTTT.

This clone was counted between two and nine times. The chain links TRBV25-1 to TRBJ1-2; D might be TRBD1 (6 bases). Trimming took off 3 bases at V and 4 bases at J, with 9 bases between the two ends. CDR3 size: 13 residues. Per the germline V gene, CDR1 is MGHDK and CDR2 is SYGVNS. In nucleotides, the CDR3 is TGTGCCAGCAGTGAGGGGGCTGGCTATGGCTACACCTTC. Protein product: CASSEGAGYGYTF.

Remarks on this clone: One end of the junction varies from germline; a read error may be responsible. The gene calls are TRBV10-3 and TRBJ2-6, with D tentatively TRBD1 (5 bases). This CDR3 comprises 13 residues. Germline assignment: CDR1 ENHRY and CDR2 SYGVKD. The CDR3 DNA reads as TGTGCCATCAGTGACTCTGGGGCCAACGTCCTGATTTTC. Translation: CAISDSGANVLIF.

This clone was seen more than once but under ten times. The chain joins TRBV27 to TRBJ1-5; weak D call: TRBD1 (5 bases). The germline V gene has CDR1 MNHEY and CDR2 SMNVEV (reference sequence). Trimming took off 2 bases at V and 3 bases at J, with 8 bases between the two ends. The CDR3 sequence is 14 residues long. The CDR3 coding sequence is TGTGCCAGCAGTTTAATAGGGGTCAATCAGCCCCAGCATTTT. Its translation is CASSLIGVNQPQHF.

This clone was picked up one time. The chain recombines TRBV9 with TRBJ2-3; 9 bases line up with TRBD2. CDR1 and CDR2 from the germline V gene are SGDLS and YYNGEE. The ends lost 6 bases at V and 0 bases at J; junction bases unmatched: 5. This CDR3 is built from 15 residues. The CDR3 DNA sequence: TGTGCCAGCACCCGCGGGGGGGCTAGCACAGATACGCAGTATTTT. This gives the protein CASTRGGASTDTQYF.

This rearrangement joins TRBV1 to TRBJ2-7; the tabulated D call, TRBD2, remains unverified against the DNA. TRBV1 is designated a pseudogene. The CDR3 contains 14 residues. The CDR3 bases are TGCACCAGCAGCCCTAGCCGGATAACCTACGAGCAGTACTTC. Translation gives CTSSPSRITYEQYF.

The rearrangement links TRBV11-3 to TRBJ2-5, with D maybe TRBD1 (5 bases). The germline CDR1 and CDR2 sequences are SGHNT and YENEEA. V dropped 0 bases and J dropped 3 bases, with 14 bases sitting between them. This CDR3 region has 16 residues. The CDR3 is CASSLDRKQVKETQYF. The CDR3 region has the DNA TGTGCCAGCAGCTTAGATCGGAAACAGGTTAAAGAGACCCAGTACTTC.

The rearrangement uses TRBV7-3 and TRBJ1-2, with 12 bases fitting TRBD1. The length of the CDR3 is 16 residues. CDR1 SGHTA and CDR2 FQGTGA come from the germline V gene. V dropped 5 bases and J dropped 7; count of bases not matched to a gene: 11. The CDR3 sequence: CASSQTWDRGQGGYTF. The CDR3 DNA reads TGTGCCAGCAGCCAAACATGGGACAGGGGGCAGGGTGGCTACACCTTC.

This chain links TRBV24-1 with TRBJ2-2; the match to TRBD1 covers 8 bases. V trimming: 2 bases; J trimming: 6 bases; junction bases outside the gene matches: 7. Germline V gene lookup returns CDR1 KGHDR and CDR2 SFDVKD. The CDR3 sequence is 16 residues long. CDR3 residues: CATSDSWTGLPGELFF. The CDR3 DNA sequence: TGTGCCACCAGTGATTCTTGGACAGGGCTTCCCGGGGAGCTGTTTTTT.

The V and J genes are TRBV27 and TRBJ2-7; D is ambiguous. Trimming left V 3 bases short and J 3 bases short, with 9 bases between. In germline, CDR1 is MNHEY, CDR2 SMNVEV (reference sequence). The CDR3 has 13 amino acids. The chain's CDR3 is CASSLKPNYEQYV. In DNA form, the CDR3 reads TGTGCCAGCAGTTTGAAGCCCAACTACGAGCAGTACGTC.

This sequence joins TRBV6-6 and TRBJ1-2; 8 nucleotides match TRBD1. This CDR3 is 16 amino acids long. Germline CDR1 MNHNY, CDR2 SVGAGI (reference sequence). Germline trimming cut 0 bases from V and 4 bases from J; bases unmatched to any gene: 7. CDR3 loop: CASSYSQGAGAYGYTF. Written as DNA, the CDR3 is TGTGCCAGCAGTTACTCGCAGGGGGCGGGTGCCTATGGCTACACCTTC.

The J gene is TRBJ2-4, the V gene TRBV6-2 or TRBV6-3; TRBD2 might be the D (7 bases). The germline V gene encodes CDR1 MNHEY and CDR2 SVGEGT. V lost 4 bases and J 6 bases, leaving 16 bases between the germline ends. This CDR3 has 15 residues. CDR3 region: CASSSRGRGVNIQYF. The CDR3 DNA sequence: TGTGCCAGCAGTTCCCGAGGGAGGGGGGTAAACATTCAGTACTTC.

The rearrangement joins TRBV30 to TRBJ1-2; 10 bases are a match to TRBD1. The CDR3 has 14 amino acids. Losses at the gene ends were 5 bases for V and 8 bases for J; bases not matched to a gene: 11. CDR1 and CDR2 (germline): GTSNPN, SVGIG (reference sequence). CDR3 sequence reads: CAWGRTGGQRGYTF. CDR3 nucleotides: TGTGCCTGGGGACGGACAGGGGGGCAAAGGGGCTACACCTTC.

The CDR3 loop is CASSIGSGNMADTQYF. CDR3 in DNA: TGTGCCAGCAGCATTGGAAGCGGTAATATGGCAGATACGCAGTATTTT. V usage is TRBV5-6 and J usage is TRBJ2-3; perhaps TRBD2 as D (5 bases). V was pared by 4 bases and J by 4 bases, with 19 bases between. The germline V gene encodes CDR1 SGHDT and CDR2 YYEEEE. The CDR3 runs to 16 residues.

The rearrangement links TRBV28 to TRBJ2-2, with unresolved D. The germline CDR1 and CDR2 sequences are MDHEN and SYDVKM. Trimming left V 1 base short and J 4 bases short, with 7 bases between. The CDR3 loop spans 14 amino acids. The CDR3 sequence: CASSLSAVTGELFF. The CDR3 DNA reads TGTGCCAGCAGTTTATCCGCAGTCACCGGGGAGCTGTTTTTT.

J is TRBJ2-1 and V is TRBV10-1; 12 bases line up with TRBD2. Germline trimming cut 6 bases from V and 7 bases from J; bases unmatched to any gene: 10. CDR1 is WNHNN and CDR2 is SYGVQD in the germline V gene (reference sequence). This CDR3 comprises 16 residues. The CDR3 region is CASSPSLAGGGNEQFF. The CDR3 coding sequence is TGCGCCAGCAGCCCATCACTAGCGGGGGGCGGGAATGAGCAGTTCTTC.

The V gene is TRBV7-2, the J gene TRBJ2-6; D gene uncertain. This CDR3 comprises 15 residues. CDR1 is SGHTA, CDR2 FQGNSA, per germline. V was trimmed by 1 base and J by 2 bases, leaving 6 bases between them. In DNA, the CDR3 is TGTGCCAGCAGCTTAGTTACAGCTGGGGCCAACGTCCTGACTTTC. Translation gives CASSLVTAGANVLTF. Full variable domain (rest looked up from reference TRBV7-2 and TRBJ2-6): GAGVSQSPSNKVTEKGKDVELRCDPISGHTALYWYRQSLGQGLEFLIYFQGNSAPDKSGLPSDRFSAERTGGSVSTLTIQRTQQEDSAVYLCASSLVTAGANVLTFGAGSRLTVL.

The chain couples TRBV25-1 to TRBJ2-3, with 14 bases lining up with TRBD2. Per germline, CDR1 MGHDK and CDR2 SYGVNS. V was pared by 0 bases and J by 4 bases, with 3 bases of the junction left unmatched. The CDR3 is 17 residues long. This CDR3 is CASSEYGTSGRPDTQYF. DNA for the CDR3: TGTGCCAGCAGTGAATATGGGACTAGCGGGAGACCAGATACGCAGTATTTT.

The CDR3 nucleotides read TGTGCCAGCAGACTAAGGACCGGGGAGCTGTTTTTT. Translation gives CASRLRTGELFF. The V gene is TRBV28, the J gene TRBJ2-2; no reliable D call. This CDR3 contains 12 residues. The germline V and J ends were trimmed by 6 bases and 5 bases, with 7 bases remaining between them. Looked up from germline, CDR1 is MDHEN and CDR2 is SYDVKM.

The count of this clone is one. The chain employs TRBV28 and TRBJ1-2; 9 bases agree with TRBD1. This CDR3 comprises 13 residues. J lost 7 bases, V lost 5 bases, and 5 bases had no gene match. Germline assignment: CDR1 MDHEN and CDR2 SYDVKM. The CDR3 loop is CASSVGTGFGYTF. The CDR3 DNA sequence: TGTGCCAGCAGTGTGGGGACAGGGTTTGGCTACACCTTC.

This chain connects TRBV28 to TRBJ2-7; D is ambiguous. Trimming removed 3 bases at V and 4 bases at J, with 10 bases between. This CDR3 has 13 amino acids. Germline V gene lookup returns CDR1 MDHEN and CDR2 SYDVKM. The CDR3 DNA follows: TGTGCCAGCAGTTTTGGCGGCAAGTACGAGCAGTACTTC. It yields the protein CASSFGGKYEQYF.

The V gene is TRBV3-1 (or the pseudogene TRBV3-2), the J gene TRBJ2-7; TRBD2 might be the D (6 bases). This CDR3 is built from 16 residues. CDR1 and CDR2 (germline): LGHDT, YNNKEL (reference sequence). The ends were cut back, 2 bases at V and 3 bases at J, with 17 bases in the middle. CDR3 coding DNA: TGTGCCAGCAGCCAACCCGGAGGGGATACCTACTACGAGCAGTACGTC. Amino acids: CASSQPGGDTYYEQYV.

This clone was counted a single time. The chain is built from TRBV24-1 and TRBJ2-6, with 9 positions matching TRBD1. The CDR3 contains 17 residues. The junction had 6 bases not matched to a gene; V was cut back by 5 bases and J by 2 bases. Germline CDR1 and CDR2: KGHDR and SFDVKD. CDR3 sequence (DNA): TGTGCCACCAGTGGCGGGACAGGGCCACCTGGGGCCAACGTCCTGACTTTC. Translated: CATSGGTGPPGANVLTF.

The chain carries TRBV9 and TRBJ2-3; TRBD1 agrees at 7 bases. The germline V gene has CDR1 SGDLS and CDR2 YYNGEE. With 2 bases clipped from V and 4 bases from J, the junction kept 16 bases outside the gene matches. The CDR3 is 18 amino acids. The CDR3 here is CASSVFGTEGVRADTQYF. The DNA of the CDR3 is TGTGCCAGCAGCGTTTTTGGGACAGAAGGTGTGAGAGCAGATACGCAGTATTTT.